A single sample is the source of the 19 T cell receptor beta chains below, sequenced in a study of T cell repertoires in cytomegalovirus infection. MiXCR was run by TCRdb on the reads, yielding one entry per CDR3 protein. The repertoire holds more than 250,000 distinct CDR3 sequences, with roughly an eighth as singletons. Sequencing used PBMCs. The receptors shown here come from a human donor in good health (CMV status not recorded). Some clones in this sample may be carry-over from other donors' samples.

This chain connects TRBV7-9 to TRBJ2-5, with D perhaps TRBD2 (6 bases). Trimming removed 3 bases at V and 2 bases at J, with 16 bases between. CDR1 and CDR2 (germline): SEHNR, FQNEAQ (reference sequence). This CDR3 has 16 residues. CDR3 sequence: CASSFRRAVQQETQYF. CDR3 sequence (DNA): TGTGCCAGCAGCTTTAGGAGGGCAGTTCAACAAGAGACCCAGTACTTC. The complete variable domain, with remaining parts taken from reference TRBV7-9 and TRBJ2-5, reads DTGVSQNPRHKITKRGQNVTFRCDPISEHNRLYWYRQTLGQGPEFLTYFQNEAQLEKSRLLSDRFSAERPKGSFSTLEIQRTEQGDSAMYLCASSFRRAVQQETQYFGPGTRLLVL.

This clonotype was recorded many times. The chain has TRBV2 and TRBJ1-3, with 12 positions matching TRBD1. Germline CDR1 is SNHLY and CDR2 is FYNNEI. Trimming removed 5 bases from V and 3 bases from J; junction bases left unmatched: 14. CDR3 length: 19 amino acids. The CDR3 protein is CASSSGGGQGARSGNTIYF. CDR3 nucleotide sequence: TGTGCCAGCAGTTCAGGGGGGGGACAGGGGGCGCGGAGTGGAAACACCATATATTTT.

The CDR3 coding sequence is TGTGCCAGTAGTGTCGGGGGTAATTTGAACACTGAAGCTTTCTTT. Translated, it gives CASSVGGNLNTEAFF. The chain couples TRBV19 to TRBJ1-1, with TRBD1 as a possible D gene (5 bases). Germline CDR1 reads LNHDA; CDR2 reads SQIVND (reference sequence). Trimming cost V 5 bases and J 0 bases, with 13 bases left between them. The CDR3 consists of 15 residues.

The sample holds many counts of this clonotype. DNA for the CDR3: TGCAGTGCTAGCCCCCCTAGCGGGGGGGCAGATACGCAGTATTTT. It yields the protein CSASPPSGGADTQYF. This sequence joins TRBV20-1 and TRBJ2-3, with 12 bases identical to TRBD2. V was pared by 3 bases and J by 4 bases, with 5 bases of the junction left unmatched. The CDR3 runs to 15 residues. Germline V gene data show CDR1 as DFQATT and CDR2 as SNEGSKA (reference sequence).

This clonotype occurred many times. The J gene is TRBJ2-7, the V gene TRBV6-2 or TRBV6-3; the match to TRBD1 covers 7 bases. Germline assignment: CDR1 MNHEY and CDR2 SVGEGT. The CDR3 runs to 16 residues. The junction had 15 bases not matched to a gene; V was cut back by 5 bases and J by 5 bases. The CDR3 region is CASSGHQTGMRHEQYF. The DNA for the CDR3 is TGTGCCAGCAGTGGACACCAGACAGGGATGAGGCACGAGCAGTACTTC.

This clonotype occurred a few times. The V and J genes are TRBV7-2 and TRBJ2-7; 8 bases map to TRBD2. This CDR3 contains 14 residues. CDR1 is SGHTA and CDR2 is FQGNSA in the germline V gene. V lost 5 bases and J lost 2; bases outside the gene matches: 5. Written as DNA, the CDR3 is TGTGCCAGCAGCCCCTCGGGGGGGCCCTACGAGCAGTACTTC. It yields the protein CASSPSGGPYEQYF. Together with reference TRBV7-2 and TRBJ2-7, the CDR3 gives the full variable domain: GAGVSQSPSNKVTEKGKDVELRCDPISGHTALYWYRQSLGQGLEFLIYFQGNSAPDKSGLPSDRFSAERTGGSVSTLTIQRTQQEDSAVYLCASSPSGGPYEQYFGPGTRLTVT.

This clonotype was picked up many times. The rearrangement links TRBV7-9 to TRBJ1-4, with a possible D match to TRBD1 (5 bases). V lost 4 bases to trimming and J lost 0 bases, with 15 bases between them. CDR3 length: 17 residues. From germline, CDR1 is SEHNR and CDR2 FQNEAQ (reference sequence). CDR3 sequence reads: CASSWRDSAATNEKLFF. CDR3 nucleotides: TGTGCCAGCAGCTGGAGGGACTCGGCTGCAACTAATGAAAAACTGTTTTTT.

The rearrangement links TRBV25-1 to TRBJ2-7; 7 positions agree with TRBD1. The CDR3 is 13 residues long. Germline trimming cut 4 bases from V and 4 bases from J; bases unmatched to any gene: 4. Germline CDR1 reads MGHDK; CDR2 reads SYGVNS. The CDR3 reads CASSGTGVYEQYF. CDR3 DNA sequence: TGTGCCAGCAGTGGGACAGGAGTTTACGAGCAGTACTTC.

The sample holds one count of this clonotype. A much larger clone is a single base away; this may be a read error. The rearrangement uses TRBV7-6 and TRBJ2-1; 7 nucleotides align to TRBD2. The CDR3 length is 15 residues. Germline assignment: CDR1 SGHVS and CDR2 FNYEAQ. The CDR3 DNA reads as TGTGCCAGCAGCTTAGCGGCGGGGAGGGGAAATGAGCAGCTCTTC. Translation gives CASSLAAGRGNEQLF.

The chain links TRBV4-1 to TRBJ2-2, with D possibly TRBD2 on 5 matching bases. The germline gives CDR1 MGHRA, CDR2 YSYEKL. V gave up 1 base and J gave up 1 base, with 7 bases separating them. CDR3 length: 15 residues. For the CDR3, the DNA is TGCGCCAGCAGCCAAGGGACTCTGAACACCGGGGAGCTGTTTTTT. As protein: CASSQGTLNTGELFF.

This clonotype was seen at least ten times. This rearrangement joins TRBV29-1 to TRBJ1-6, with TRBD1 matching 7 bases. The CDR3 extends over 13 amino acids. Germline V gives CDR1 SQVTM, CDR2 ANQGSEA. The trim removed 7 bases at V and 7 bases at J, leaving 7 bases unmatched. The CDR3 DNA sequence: TGCAGCGCGAAGACAGGGTCCAATTCACCCCTCCACTTT. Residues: CSAKTGSNSPLHF.

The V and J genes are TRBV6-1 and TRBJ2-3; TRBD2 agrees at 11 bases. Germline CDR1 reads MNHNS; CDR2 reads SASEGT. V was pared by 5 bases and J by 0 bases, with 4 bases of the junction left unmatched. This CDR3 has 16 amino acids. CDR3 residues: CASSPGLAESTDTQYF. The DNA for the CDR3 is TGTGCCAGCAGTCCGGGACTAGCGGAGAGCACAGATACGCAGTATTTT.

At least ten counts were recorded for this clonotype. CDR3 loop: CASSARSGQPYNEQFF. In nucleotides, the CDR3 is TGTGCCAGCAGCGCCCGCTCGGGACAGCCCTACAATGAGCAGTTCTTC. The V call is TRBV11-2, the J call TRBJ2-1, with 7 bases fitting TRBD1. The germline CDR1 and CDR2 sequences are SGHAT and FQNNGV. This CDR3 has 16 amino acids. V lost 5 bases to trimming and J lost 2 bases; unmatched junction nucleotides: 9.

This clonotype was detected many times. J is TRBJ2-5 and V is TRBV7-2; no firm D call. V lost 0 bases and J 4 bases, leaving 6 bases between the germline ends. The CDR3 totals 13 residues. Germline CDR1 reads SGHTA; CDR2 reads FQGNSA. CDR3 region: CASSLATVETQYF. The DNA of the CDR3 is TGTGCCAGCAGCTTAGCCACCGTAGAGACCCAGTACTTC.

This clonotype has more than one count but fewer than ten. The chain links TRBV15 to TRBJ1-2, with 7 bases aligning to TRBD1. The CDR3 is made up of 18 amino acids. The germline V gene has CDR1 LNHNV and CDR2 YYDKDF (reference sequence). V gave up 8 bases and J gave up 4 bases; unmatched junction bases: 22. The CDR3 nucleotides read TGTGCCACCCGCTCCGGGACAGAATACCACATTGTGCGCTATGGCTACACCTTC. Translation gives CATRSGTEYHIVRYGYTF. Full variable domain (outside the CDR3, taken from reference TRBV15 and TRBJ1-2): DAMVIQNPRYQVTQFGKPVTLSCSQTLNHNVMYWYQQKSSQAPKLLFHYYDKDFNNEADTPDNFQSRRPNTSFCFLDIRSPGLGDTAMYLCATRSGTEYHIVRYGYTFGSGTRLTVV.

DNA of the CDR3: TGCGCCAGCAGTCACCCGACAGGGGTGAACACTGAAGCTTTCTTT. It yields the protein CASSHPTGVNTEAFF. The J gene is TRBJ1-1, the V gene TRBV23-1; 8 nucleotides match TRBD1. TRBV23-1 is known as an ORF, though its function is uncertain. The V segment lost 3 bases and the J segment 0 bases; nucleotides outside the gene matches: 3. There are 15 residues in the CDR3.

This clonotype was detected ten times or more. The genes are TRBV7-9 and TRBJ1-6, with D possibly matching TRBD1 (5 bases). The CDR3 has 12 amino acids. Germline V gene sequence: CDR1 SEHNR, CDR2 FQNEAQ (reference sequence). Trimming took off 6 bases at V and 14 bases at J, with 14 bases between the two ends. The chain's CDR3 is CASSQDNSALHF. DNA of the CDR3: TGTGCCAGCAGTCAGGACAACTCGGCCCTCCACTTT.

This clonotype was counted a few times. The CDR3 DNA reads TGTGCCAGCAGTGAGGTTGGGGGGTCCAATCAGCCCCAGCATTTT. This codes for CASSEVGGSNQPQHF. The genes are TRBV2 and TRBJ1-5, with D possibly matching TRBD1 (5 bases). Germline V gene data show CDR1 as SNHLY and CDR2 as FYNNEI. The CDR3 runs to 15 residues. Trimming stripped 3 bases from V and 3 bases from J, with 12 bases between.

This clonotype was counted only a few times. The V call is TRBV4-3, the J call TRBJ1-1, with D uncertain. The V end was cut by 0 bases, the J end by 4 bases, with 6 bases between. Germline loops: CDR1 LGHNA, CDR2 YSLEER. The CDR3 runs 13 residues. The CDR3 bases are TGCGCCAGCAGCCAAGAGGAAGGCACTGAAGCTTTCTTT. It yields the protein CASSQEEGTEAFF.